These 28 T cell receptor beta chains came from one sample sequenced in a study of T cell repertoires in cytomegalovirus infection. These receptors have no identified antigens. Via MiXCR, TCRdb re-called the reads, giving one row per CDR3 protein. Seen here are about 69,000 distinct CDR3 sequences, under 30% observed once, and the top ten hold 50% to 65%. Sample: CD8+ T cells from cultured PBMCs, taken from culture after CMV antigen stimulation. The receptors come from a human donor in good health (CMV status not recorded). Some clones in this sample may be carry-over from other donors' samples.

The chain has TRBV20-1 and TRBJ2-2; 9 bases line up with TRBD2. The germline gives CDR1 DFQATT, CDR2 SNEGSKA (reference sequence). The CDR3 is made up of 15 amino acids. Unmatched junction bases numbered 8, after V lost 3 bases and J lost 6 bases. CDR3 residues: CSARGPGLAPGELFF. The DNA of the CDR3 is TGCAGTGCTAGGGGACCGGGACTAGCCCCCGGGGAGCTGTTTTTT.

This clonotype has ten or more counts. This CDR3 reads CASSEDTGFNQPQHF. CDR3 nucleotide sequence: TGTGCCAGCAGTGAAGACACTGGCTTCAATCAGCCCCAGCATTTT. The chain joins TRBV6-1 to TRBJ1-5; no clear D gene. The germline V gene encodes CDR1 MNHNS and CDR2 SASEGT. Trimming stripped 1 base from V and 3 bases from J, with 10 bases between. The CDR3 has 15 amino acids.

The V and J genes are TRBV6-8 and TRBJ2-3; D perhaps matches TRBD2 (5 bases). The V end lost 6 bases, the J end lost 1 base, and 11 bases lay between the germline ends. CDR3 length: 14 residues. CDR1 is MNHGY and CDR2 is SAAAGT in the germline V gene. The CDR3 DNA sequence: TGTGCCAGCAGGCTAAAACTAGGCACAGATACGCAGTATTTT. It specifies CASRLKLGTDTQYF.

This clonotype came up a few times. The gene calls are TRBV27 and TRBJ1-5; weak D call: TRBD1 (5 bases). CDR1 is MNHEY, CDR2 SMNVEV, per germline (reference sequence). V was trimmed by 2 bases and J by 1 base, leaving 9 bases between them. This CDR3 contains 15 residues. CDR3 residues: CASSLGGISNQPQHF. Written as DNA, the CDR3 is TGTGCCAGCAGTTTAGGGGGGATAAGCAATCAGCCCCAGCATTTT.

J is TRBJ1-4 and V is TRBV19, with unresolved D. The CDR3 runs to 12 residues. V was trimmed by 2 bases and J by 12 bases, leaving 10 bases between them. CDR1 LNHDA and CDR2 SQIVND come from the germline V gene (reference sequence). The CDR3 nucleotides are TGTGCCAGTAGTATAAATGGTCTACAACTGTTTTTT. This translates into CASSINGLQLFF. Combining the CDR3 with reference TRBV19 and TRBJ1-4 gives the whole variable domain DGGITQSPKYLFRKEGQNVTLSCEQNLNHDAMYWYRQDPGQGLRLIYYSQIVNDFQKGDIAEGYSVSREKKESFPLTVTSAQKNPTAFYLCASSINGLQLFFGSGTQLSVL.

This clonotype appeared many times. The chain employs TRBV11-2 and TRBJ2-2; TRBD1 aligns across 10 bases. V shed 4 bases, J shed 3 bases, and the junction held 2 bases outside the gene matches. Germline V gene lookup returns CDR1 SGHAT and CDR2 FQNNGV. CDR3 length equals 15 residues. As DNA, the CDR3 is TGTGCCAGCAGCTCTGGGACAGGGGACACCGGGGAGCTGTTTTTT. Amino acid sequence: CASSSGTGDTGELFF.

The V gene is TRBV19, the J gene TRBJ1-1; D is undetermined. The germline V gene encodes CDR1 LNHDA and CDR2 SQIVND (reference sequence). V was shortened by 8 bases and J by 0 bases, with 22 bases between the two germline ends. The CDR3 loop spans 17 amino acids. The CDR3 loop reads CASRTPTSIGMNTEAFF. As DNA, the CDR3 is TGTGCCAGTCGTACCCCAACGAGTATAGGGATGAACACTGAAGCTTTCTTT.

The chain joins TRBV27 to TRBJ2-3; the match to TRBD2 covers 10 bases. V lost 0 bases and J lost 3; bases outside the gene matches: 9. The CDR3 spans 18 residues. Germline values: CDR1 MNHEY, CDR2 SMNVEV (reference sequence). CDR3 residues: CASSLSLASGGWTDTQYF. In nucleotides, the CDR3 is TGTGCCAGCAGTTTATCGCTGGCTAGCGGGGGTTGGACAGATACGCAGTATTTT.

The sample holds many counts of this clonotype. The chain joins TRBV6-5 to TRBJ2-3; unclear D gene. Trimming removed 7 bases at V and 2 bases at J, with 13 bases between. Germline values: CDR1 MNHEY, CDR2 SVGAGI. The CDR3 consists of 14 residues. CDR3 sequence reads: CASTKSVYTDTQYF. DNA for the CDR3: TGTGCCAGCACCAAGTCAGTCTACACAGATACGCAGTATTTT.

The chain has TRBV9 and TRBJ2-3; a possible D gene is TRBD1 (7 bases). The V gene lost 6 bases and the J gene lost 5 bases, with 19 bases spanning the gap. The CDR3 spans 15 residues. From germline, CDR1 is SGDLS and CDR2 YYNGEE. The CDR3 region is CASKAGGGSQDTQYF. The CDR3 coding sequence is TGTGCCAGCAAGGCAGGGGGAGGTAGTCAAGATACGCAGTATTTT.

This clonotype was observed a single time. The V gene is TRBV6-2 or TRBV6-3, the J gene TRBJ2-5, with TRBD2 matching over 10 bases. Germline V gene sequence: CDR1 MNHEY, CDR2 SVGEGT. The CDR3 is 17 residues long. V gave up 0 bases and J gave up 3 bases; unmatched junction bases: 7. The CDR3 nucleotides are TGTGCCAGCAGTTACTCCCGGGGGCTAGCGGGGGAAGAGACCCAGTACTTC. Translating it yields CASSYSRGLAGEETQYF.

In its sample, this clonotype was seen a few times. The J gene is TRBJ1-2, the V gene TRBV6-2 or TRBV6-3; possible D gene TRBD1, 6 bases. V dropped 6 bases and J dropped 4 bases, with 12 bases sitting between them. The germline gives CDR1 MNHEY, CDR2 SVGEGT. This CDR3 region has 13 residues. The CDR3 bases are TGTGCCAGCAGCCACAGGGAATCCTATGGCTACACCTTC. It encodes CASSHRESYGYTF.

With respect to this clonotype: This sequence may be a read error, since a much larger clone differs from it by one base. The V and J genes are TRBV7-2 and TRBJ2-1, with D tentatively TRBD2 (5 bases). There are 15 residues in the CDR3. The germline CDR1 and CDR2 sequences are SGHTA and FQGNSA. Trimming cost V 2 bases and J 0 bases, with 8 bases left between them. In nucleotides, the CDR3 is TGTGCCAGCAGCTTAAAACGGGGCTCCTACAATGAGCAGTTCTTC. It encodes CASSLKRGSYNEQFF.

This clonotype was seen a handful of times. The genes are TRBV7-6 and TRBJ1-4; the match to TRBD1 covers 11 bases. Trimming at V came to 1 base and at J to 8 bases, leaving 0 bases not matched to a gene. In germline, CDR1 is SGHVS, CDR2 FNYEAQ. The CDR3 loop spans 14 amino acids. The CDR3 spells CASSLGTGGEKLFF. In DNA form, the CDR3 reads TGTGCCAGCAGCTTAGGGACAGGGGGCGAAAAACTGTTTTTT.

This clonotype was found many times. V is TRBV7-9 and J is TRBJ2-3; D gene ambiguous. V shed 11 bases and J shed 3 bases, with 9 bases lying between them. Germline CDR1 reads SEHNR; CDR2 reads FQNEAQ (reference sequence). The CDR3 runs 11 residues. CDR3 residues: CAPGKTDTQYF. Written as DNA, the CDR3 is TGTGCCCCAGGAAAAACAGATACGCAGTATTTT.

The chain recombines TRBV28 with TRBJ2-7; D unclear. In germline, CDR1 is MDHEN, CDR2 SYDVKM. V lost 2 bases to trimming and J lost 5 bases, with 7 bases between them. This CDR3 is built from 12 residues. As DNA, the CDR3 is TGTGCCAGCAGTTTAAACAGCAACGAGCAGTACTTC. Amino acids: CASSLNSNEQYF.

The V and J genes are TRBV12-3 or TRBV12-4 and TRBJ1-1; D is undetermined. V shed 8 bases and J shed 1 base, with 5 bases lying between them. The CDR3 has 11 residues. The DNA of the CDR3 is TGTGCCAGCGTAAGGAACACTGAAGCTTTCTTT. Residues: CASVRNTEAFF.

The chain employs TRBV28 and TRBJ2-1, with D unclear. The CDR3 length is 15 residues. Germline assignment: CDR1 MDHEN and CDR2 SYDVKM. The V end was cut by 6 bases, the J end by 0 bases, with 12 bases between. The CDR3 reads CASSPDTFSYNEQFF. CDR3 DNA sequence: TGTGCCAGCAGCCCTGACACCTTCTCCTACAATGAGCAGTTCTTC.

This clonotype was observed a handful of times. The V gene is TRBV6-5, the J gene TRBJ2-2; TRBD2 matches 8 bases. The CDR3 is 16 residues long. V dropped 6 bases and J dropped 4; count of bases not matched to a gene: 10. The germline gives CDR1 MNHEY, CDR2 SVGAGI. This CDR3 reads CASRLLAAGGTGELFF. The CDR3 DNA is TGTGCCAGCAGACTACTAGCGGCCGGGGGCACCGGGGAGCTGTTTTTT.

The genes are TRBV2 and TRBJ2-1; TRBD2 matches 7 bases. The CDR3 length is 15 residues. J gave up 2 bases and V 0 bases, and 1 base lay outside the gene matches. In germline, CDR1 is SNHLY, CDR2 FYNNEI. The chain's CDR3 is CASSEAGGTYNEQFF. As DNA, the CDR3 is TGTGCCAGCAGTGAAGCGGGAGGGACCTACAATGAGCAGTTCTTC. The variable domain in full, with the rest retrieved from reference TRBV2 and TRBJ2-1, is EPEVTQTPSHQVTQMGQEVILRCVPISNHLYFYWYRQILGQKVEFLVSFYNNEISEKSEIFDDQFSVERPDGSNFTLKIRSTKLEDSAMYFCASSEAGGTYNEQFFGPGTRLTVL.

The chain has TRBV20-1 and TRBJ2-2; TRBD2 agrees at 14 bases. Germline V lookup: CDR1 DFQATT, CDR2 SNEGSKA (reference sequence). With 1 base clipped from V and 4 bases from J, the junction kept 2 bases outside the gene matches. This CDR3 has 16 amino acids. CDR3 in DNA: TGCAGTGCTAGAGGGACTAGCGGGGGGATCACCGGGGAGCTGTTTTTT. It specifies CSARGTSGGITGELFF.

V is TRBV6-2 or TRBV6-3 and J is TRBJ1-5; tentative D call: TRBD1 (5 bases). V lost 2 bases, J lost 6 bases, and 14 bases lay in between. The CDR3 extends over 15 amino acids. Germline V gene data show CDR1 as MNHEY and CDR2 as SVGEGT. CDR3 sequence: CASSYRGGGGQPQHF. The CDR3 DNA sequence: TGTGCCAGCAGTTACCGGGGGGGGGGTGGTCAGCCCCAGCATTTT.

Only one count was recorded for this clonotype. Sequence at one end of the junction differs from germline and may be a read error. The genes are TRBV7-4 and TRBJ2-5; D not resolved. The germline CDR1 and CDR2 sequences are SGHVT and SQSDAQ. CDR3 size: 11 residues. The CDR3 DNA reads TGTACCAGCCGCGAGCTAGAGACCCAGTACTTC. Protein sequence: CTSRELETQYF.

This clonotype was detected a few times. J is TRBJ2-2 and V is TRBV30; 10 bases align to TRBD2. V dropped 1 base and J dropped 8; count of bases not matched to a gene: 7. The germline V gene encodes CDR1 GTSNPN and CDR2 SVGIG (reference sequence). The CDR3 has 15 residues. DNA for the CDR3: TGTGCCTGGAGTGACACTAGCGGGGTAGCAGGGGAGCTGTTTTTT. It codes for CAWSDTSGVAGELFF.

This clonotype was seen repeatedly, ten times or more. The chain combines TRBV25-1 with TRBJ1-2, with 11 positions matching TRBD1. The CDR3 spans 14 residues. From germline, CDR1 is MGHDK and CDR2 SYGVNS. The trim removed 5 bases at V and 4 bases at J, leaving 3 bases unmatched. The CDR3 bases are TGTGCCAGCAGTTGGGACAGGGGGGGCTATGGCTACACCTTC. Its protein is CASSWDRGGYGYTF.

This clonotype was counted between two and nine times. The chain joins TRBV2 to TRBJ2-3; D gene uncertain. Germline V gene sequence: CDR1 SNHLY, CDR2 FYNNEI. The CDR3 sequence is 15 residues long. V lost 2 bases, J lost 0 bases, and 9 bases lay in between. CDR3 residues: CASSEWADSTDTQYF. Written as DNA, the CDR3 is TGTGCCAGCAGTGAATGGGCTGATAGCACAGATACGCAGTATTTT.

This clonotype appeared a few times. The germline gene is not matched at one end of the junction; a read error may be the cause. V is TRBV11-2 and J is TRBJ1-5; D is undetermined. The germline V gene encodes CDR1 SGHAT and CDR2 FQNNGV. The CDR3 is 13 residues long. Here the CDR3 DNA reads TGTGCCAGCAGTTTAGACGGTAATCAGCCCCAGCATTTT. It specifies CASSLDGNQPQHF.

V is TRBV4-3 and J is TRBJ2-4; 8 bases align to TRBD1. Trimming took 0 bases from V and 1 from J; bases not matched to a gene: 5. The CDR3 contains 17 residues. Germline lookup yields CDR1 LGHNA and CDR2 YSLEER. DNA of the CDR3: TGCGCCAGCAGCCAAGAGGGAAGACAGGGGGCCAAAAACATTCAGTACTTC. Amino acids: CASSQEGRQGAKNIQYF.